The 19 T cell receptor beta chains presented below share a single source sample, sequenced in a study of neurological immune-mediated disorders. MiXCR, run by TCRdb on the 5' RACE reads, gives a single entry per CDR3 protein. The top ten clones hold roughly 24% of a sample with fewer than 40,000 distinct CDR3 sequences, about 4.5% of them seen once. Sequences were obtained from PBMCs. Receptor source: a man aged 18 to 29 in good health.

This clonotype came up many times. This chain joins TRBV5-5 and TRBJ2-1; 8 positions match TRBD2. After removal of 2 bases from V and 7 bases from J, the junction contained 5 bases not matched to a gene. The CDR3 runs 14 residues. Germline values: CDR1 SGHKS, CDR2 YYEKEE (reference sequence). This chain's CDR3 is CASSFDGGANEQFF. The CDR3 region has the DNA TGTGCCAGCAGCTTCGACGGGGGGGCGAATGAGCAGTTCTTC.

The sample holds many counts of this clonotype. The chain couples TRBV6-6 to TRBJ2-1; D not resolved. Germline V lookup: CDR1 MNHNY, CDR2 SVGAGI (reference sequence). The V gene lost 2 bases and the J gene lost 5 bases, with 10 bases spanning the gap. CDR3 length equals 14 residues. CDR3 DNA: TGTGCCAGCAGTTACGACCGTTCCCACAATGAGCAGTTCTTC. Protein product: CASSYDRSHNEQFF.

In this sample, this clonotype turned up many times. This sequence joins TRBV20-1 and TRBJ1-5, with TRBD1 matching 8 bases. CDR3 length: 14 residues. Germline assignment: CDR1 DFQATT and CDR2 SNEGSKA (reference sequence). V lost 1 base to trimming and J lost 7 bases; unmatched junction nucleotides: 6. The CDR3 bases are TGCAGTGCTAGAGCCCTGACAGGGGTGCAGCCCCAGCATTTT. This encodes CSARALTGVQPQHF.

This clonotype was picked up many times. The chain carries TRBV10-3 and TRBJ1-6; a weak D match, TRBD1 (5 bases). Trimming stripped 2 bases from V and 7 bases from J, with 15 bases between. The CDR3 extends over 16 amino acids. Germline loops: CDR1 ENHRY, CDR2 SYGVKD. The CDR3 here is CAISEPWGVGNSPLHF. For the CDR3, the DNA is TGTGCCATCAGTGAGCCGTGGGGGGTAGGCAATTCACCCCTCCACTTT.

This clonotype was seen repeatedly, ten times or more. The chain employs TRBV12-3 or TRBV12-4 and TRBJ1-5; D possibly corresponds to TRBD1 (5 bases). The V end was cut by 7 bases, the J end by 6 bases, with 13 bases between. This CDR3 has 13 amino acids. CDR3 region: CASTLGASQPQHF. The CDR3 nucleotides read TGTGCCAGCACCCTAGGGGCCAGTCAGCCCCAGCATTTT.

This clonotype was counted at least ten times. The chain recombines TRBV5-5 with TRBJ1-3; 7 bases map to TRBD1. CDR3 length: 17 residues. With V trimmed by 4 bases and J by 0 bases, 10 bases remained unmatched. The germline V gene has CDR1 SGHKS and CDR2 YYEKEE (reference sequence). The CDR3 is CASSLDAGGTSGNTIYF. CDR3 coding DNA: TGTGCCAGCAGCCTTGACGCAGGGGGGACCTCTGGAAACACCATATATTTT. Filled out from reference TRBV5-5 and TRBJ1-3, the complete variable domain reads DAGVTQSPTHLIKTRGQQVTLRCSPISGHKSVSWYQQVLGQGPQFIFQYYEKEERGRGNFPDRFSARQFPNYSSELNVNALLLGDSALYLCASSLDAGGTSGNTIYFGEGSWLTVV.

This clonotype was detected many times. V and J are TRBV6-5 and TRBJ2-7, with 10 nucleotides matching TRBD1. The CDR3 totals 15 residues. In germline, CDR1 is MNHEY, CDR2 SVGAGI. With V trimmed by 3 bases and J by 1 base, 3 bases remained unmatched. The CDR3 nucleotides are TGTGCCAGCAGTTATCGGGACAGGGGTTCCTACGAGCAGTACTTC. It is translated as CASSYRDRGSYEQYF.

The J gene is TRBJ1-5, the V gene TRBV10-2; no clear D gene. CDR3 length equals 14 residues. CDR1 and CDR2 (germline): WSHSY, SAAADI. V lost 7 bases and J lost 3, with 13 bases in between. CDR3 residues: CASTPGSFNQPQHF. The CDR3 DNA is TGCGCCAGCACCCCGGGGAGTTTCAATCAGCCCCAGCATTTT.

This clonotype was detected many times. J is TRBJ2-2 and V is TRBV20-1, with D perhaps matching TRBD1 or TRBD2 (5 bases each). Trimming stripped 4 bases from V and 4 bases from J, with 22 bases between. From germline, CDR1 is DFQATT and CDR2 SNEGSKA (reference sequence). This CDR3 contains 17 residues. The CDR3 protein is CSATTLGRLAGTGELFF. The CDR3 DNA reads TGCAGTGCTACGACCCTGGGACGGTTAGCCGGCACCGGGGAGCTGTTTTTT.

This clonotype showed up many times. The chain recombines TRBV29-1 with TRBJ2-2; TRBD1 agrees at 12 bases. The V gene's germline CDR1 is SQVTM and CDR2 ANQGSEA. The V and J ends lost 4 bases and 2 bases, in that order; junction bases with no gene match: 5. This CDR3 is built from 16 residues. CDR3 amino acids: CSVAGGTGGNTGELFF. The CDR3 DNA is TGCAGCGTTGCCGGTGGGACAGGGGGCAACACCGGGGAGCTGTTTTTT.

The V gene is TRBV29-1, the J gene TRBJ1-1, with 7 bases aligning to TRBD1. The germline V gene has CDR1 SQVTM and CDR2 ANQGSEA. The CDR3 runs 15 residues. The junction had 11 bases not matched to a gene; V was cut back by 5 bases and J by 2 bases. The CDR3 DNA is TGCAGCGTTTTCTTTGGGGACAGAAGAAACACTGAAGCTTTCTTT. It codes for CSVFFGDRRNTEAFF.

This clonotype showed up many times. The J gene is TRBJ2-2, the V gene TRBV20-1; 9 bases are shared with TRBD2. This CDR3 is 14 amino acids long. The ends lost 6 bases at V and 3 bases at J; junction bases unmatched: 5. Germline V lookup: CDR1 DFQATT, CDR2 SNEGSKA (reference sequence). CDR3 amino acids: CSAPSGVDTGELFF. CDR3 in DNA: TGCAGTGCCCCTAGCGGGGTAGACACCGGGGAGCTGTTTTTT.

The sample holds many counts of this clonotype. The chain has TRBV19 and TRBJ2-1; 12 positions agree with TRBD2. With V trimmed by 7 bases and J by 0 bases, 13 bases remained unmatched. The CDR3 extends over 19 amino acids. The V gene's germline CDR1 is LNHDA and CDR2 SQIVND (reference sequence). CDR3 in DNA: TGTGCCAGTACCGGACTAGCGGGACCCACACCGAGCTCCTACAATGAGCAGTTCTTC. Encoded protein: CASTGLAGPTPSSYNEQFF.

This clonotype was seen many times. The chain recombines TRBV5-1 with TRBJ2-3, with TRBD1 matching over 7 bases. V lost 6 bases, J lost 4 bases, and 8 bases stayed unmatched. Germline V lookup: CDR1 SGHRS, CDR2 YFSETQ. The CDR3 totals 14 residues. The CDR3, as DNA: TGCGCCAGCACCCCCGACAGGGTAGCAGATACGCAGTATTTT. Its translation is CASTPDRVADTQYF.

This clonotype was seen at least ten times. V gene TRBV19 combines with J gene TRBJ1-2; TRBD1 is a possible D gene (5 bases). The V and J ends lost 2 bases and 5 bases respectively, with 9 bases between them. CDR1 is LNHDA, CDR2 SQIVND, per germline (reference sequence). The CDR3 loop spans 13 amino acids. CDR3 residues: CASSIQGGYGYTF. In nucleotides, the CDR3 is TGTGCCAGTAGTATACAGGGTGGTTATGGCTACACCTTC.

In this sample, this clonotype turned up many times. In nucleotides, the CDR3 is TGCAGTGCTGAGCAGGACCTCCAAGAGACCCAGTACTTC. Protein product: CSAEQDLQETQYF. V gene TRBV20-1 combines with J gene TRBJ2-5; D ambiguous. With 5 bases removed from V and 1 base from J, the gap between germline ends came to 11 bases. The length of the CDR3 is 13 residues. Germline V CDR1 and CDR2: DFQATT, SNEGSKA (reference sequence).

This clonotype appeared many times. The chain links TRBV20-1 to TRBJ2-2; a weak D match, TRBD1 (6 bases). Per germline, CDR1 DFQATT and CDR2 SNEGSKA (reference sequence). V lost 6 bases, J lost 1 base, and 12 bases lay in between. The length of the CDR3 is 14 residues. The CDR3 loop reads CSATGTMNTGELFF. The CDR3 DNA reads TGCAGTGCCACCGGGACAATGAACACCGGGGAGCTGTTTTTT.

There are many counts of this clonotype. V usage is TRBV7-8 and J usage is TRBJ2-7; no clear D. Germline V CDR1 and CDR2: SGHVS, FQNEAQ. The V gene lost 3 bases and the J gene lost 2 bases, with 11 bases spanning the gap. The CDR3 totals 14 residues. The CDR3 is CASSLGRAPYEQYF. DNA for the CDR3: TGTGCCAGCAGCTTGGGCCGGGCCCCCTACGAGCAGTACTTC. The complete variable domain, with remaining parts taken from reference TRBV7-8 and TRBJ2-7, reads GAGVSQSPRYKVAKRGQDVALRCDPISGHVSLFWYQQALGQGPEFLTYFQNEAQLDKSGLPSDRFFAERPEGSVSTLKIQRTQQEDSAVYLCASSLGRAPYEQYFGPGTRLTVT.

This clonotype was counted at least ten times. V and J are TRBV6-6 and TRBJ2-5, with 9 bases aligning to TRBD2. Germline CDR1 MNHNY, CDR2 SVGAGI (reference sequence). The CDR3 consists of 15 residues. V shed 3 bases, J shed 5 bases, and the junction held 7 bases outside the gene matches. DNA for the CDR3: TGTGCCAGCAGTTATACGCGGGGGGGCCGGGAGACCCAGTACTTC. It is translated as CASSYTRGGRETQYF.